This TCR beta chain was profiled in a study of cytomegalovirus exposure and HLA in healthy donors. As concerns this clone: What it binds is not known.

V shed 5 bases and J shed 6 bases, with 16 bases lying between them. CDR1 SEHNR and CDR2 FQNEAQ come from the germline V gene (reference sequence). This CDR3 region has 14 residues. Study-wide results and limits: Some V segments, TRBV6-2 and TRBV6-3 among them, were indistinguishable and were therefore excluded. Through in vitro validation, three CMV-associated chains were shown to be specific for CMV antigens. The authors listed 164 TCR beta chains as cytomegalovirus-associated.

Healthy people donating bone marrow made up the donors. The PCR ran on 60 Vbeta and 13 Jbeta primers. Here immunoSEQ multiplex PCR was the method, and the copy in TCRdb shows in-frame clones only, minus some. The sample gives approximately 160,000 clones, roughly 79% of which show up once; around 0.7% is in the top ten. This TCR came from a male donor in good health and CMV-seronegative. The specimen was PBMCs. The chain couples TRBV7-9 to TRBJ1-1; D is ambiguous. The CDR3 coding sequence is TGTGCCAGCAGCGCCTTTACTCCCGGGGCTGAAGCTTTCTTT. This translates into CASSAFTPGAEAFF. Using reference TRBV7-9 and TRBJ1-1 for the parts outside the CDR3, the full variable domain is DTGVSQNPRHKITKRGQNVTFRCDPISEHNRLYWYRQTLGQGPEFLTYFQNEAQLEKSRLLSDRFSAERPKGSFSTLEIQRTEQGDSAMYLCASSAFTPGAEAFFGQGTRLTVV.